The present T cell receptor beta chain was sequenced within a study of vaccination effects on CD4 cells after COVID-19. This clone showed up just a few times. Its antigen is currently unknown. TCRdb's table, derived via immunoSEQ multiplex PCR, lists solely in-frame clones and lacks some. The data contain tens of thousands of clones, approximately 72% of them seen just once; the ten biggest clones take up over 15%. Before sequencing, viral peptide pools were used by the ViraFEST assay to expand antigen-specific CD4+ T cells. The authors isolated CD4+ T cells after around 9 days of culture. The infection with SARS-CoV-2 (confirmed by PCR) occurred in this person between March and December 2020. Half-medium changes using IL-2 medium occurred on days 3 and 7. This TCR was sampled from a human donor who had a prior SARS-CoV-2 infection. This specimen was CD4+ T cells from PBMCs cultured with HCoV-NL63 spike peptides, taken before COVID-19 vaccination.

CDR3 coding DNA: TGTGCCTGGAGTGTAAGCACCGGGCCCTACACCTTC. Protein: CAWSVSTGPYTF. The rearrangement joins TRBV30 to TRBJ1-2; D not resolved. This CDR3 has 12 amino acids. Germline lookup yields CDR1 GTSNPN and CDR2 SVGIG (reference sequence). V dropped 0 bases and J dropped 10 bases, with 12 bases sitting between them.